This T cell receptor beta chain was sequenced during a study of vaccination and CD4 T cells after COVID-19. About the research overall: Two Hispanic individuals were among six male and four female convalescent patients. Those taking part got two shots of either the BNT162b2 or the mRNA-1273 vaccine.

This clonotype was seen a few times. Its antigen is unidentified. Treatment of the sample: approximately 11-day PBMC culture with coronavirus spike peptide pools or control peptides (ViraFEST assay). CDR1 is MNHNS, CDR2 SASEGT, per germline. The V and J ends lost 6 bases and 0 bases, in that order; junction bases with no gene match: 8. This CDR3 has 16 residues. Cultured CD4+ T-cell DNA underwent Oncomine TCR Beta short-read sequencing. From the PCR reads, TCRdb called clonotypes with MiXCR, one entry per CDR3 protein. The sample has more than 12,000 distinct CDR3 sequences; about 29% are singletons. The chain uses TRBV6-1 and TRBJ2-5; 9 nucleotides match TRBD1. The sequences come from CD4+ T cells from blood, cultured in vitro, collected before SARS-CoV-2 vaccination. The origin of this receptor is a human donor who received a COVID-19 vaccine. CDR3 nucleotide sequence: TGTGCCAGCAGCGGCGGGACAGGGATCTACCAAGAGACCCAGTACTTC. The encoded protein is CASSGGTGIYQETQYF.